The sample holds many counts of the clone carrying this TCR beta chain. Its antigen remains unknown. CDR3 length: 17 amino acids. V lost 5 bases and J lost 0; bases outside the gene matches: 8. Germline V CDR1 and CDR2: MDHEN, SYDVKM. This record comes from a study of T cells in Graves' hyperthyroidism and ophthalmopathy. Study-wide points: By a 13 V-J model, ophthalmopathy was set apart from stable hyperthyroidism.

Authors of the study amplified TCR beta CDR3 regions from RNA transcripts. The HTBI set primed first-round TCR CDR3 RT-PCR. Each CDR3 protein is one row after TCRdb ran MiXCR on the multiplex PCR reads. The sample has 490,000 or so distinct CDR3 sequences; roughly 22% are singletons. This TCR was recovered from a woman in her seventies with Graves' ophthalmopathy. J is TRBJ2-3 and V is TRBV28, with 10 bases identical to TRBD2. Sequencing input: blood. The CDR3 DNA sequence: TGTGCCAGCAGTCTGTGGACTAGCGGAGGCAGCACAGATACGCAGTATTTT. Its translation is CASSLWTSGGSTDTQYF.